The table lists the clone carrying this TCR beta chain with many counts. Trimming stripped 5 bases from V and 7 bases from J, with 8 bases between. There are 10 residues in the CDR3. In germline, CDR1 is SQVTM, CDR2 ANQGSEA. The data were obtained in a study of molecular identifiers for immune sequencing clone quantification. TCRdb fed the PCR reads into MiXCR, producing one record per CDR3 protein. The sample includes under 800,000 distinct CDR3 sequences, roughly 23% of them seen just once. The TCR sequence derives from a human donor in good health. Some libraries in this study had Jurkat cell RNA spiked in. This chain connects TRBV29-1 to TRBJ1-1; no firm D call. The source material was naive CD8+ T cells from blood, with Jurkat cell RNA spiked in. Indicated subset: FACS-sorted CD8+CD4-CCR7+CD45RA+ naive T cells. In nucleotides, the CDR3 is TGCAGCGTTTTGACTTATGAAGCTTTCTTT. Residues: CSVLTYEAFF.